This section outlines one T cell receptor (beta chain) sequence together with its context. Its recognized antigen is unknown. The sample holds no much larger clone one base away, and base qualities are not on file. Donors were healthy HIV-negative adults with no recently reported acute infections or vaccinations. Every donor was a Caucasian adult living in Nashville, Tennessee, USA. For unsorted samples, 75 million to 90 million PBMCs were counted, and genomic DNA was extracted using the QIAamp DNA Blood Mini kit. After blood collection by leukapheresis, PBMCs were isolated using Ficoll-Histopaque density gradient centrifugation and then cryopreserved in the vapor phase of liquid nitrogen. Using the deep immunoSEQ assay, TCR CDR3 regions were amplified from genomic DNA by multiplex PCR. Genomic DNA extracted from each cell subset was distributed evenly over all wells of several immunoSEQ 96-well plates, and each plate served as one replicate. For unsorted PBMC, around 300 ng of genomic DNA, equivalent to 25,000 to 35,000 T cell genomes, went into each replicate PCR. Genomic DNA from unsorted PBMC was sequenced over ten immunoSEQ deep assay plates. Purified libraries were measured with a Qubit 3.0 fluorometer, size-checked on a Bioanalyzer 2100, and measured again with the KAPA Library Quantification kit. A separate single-read 150-cycle Illumina NextSeq 550 flow cell was used to sequence each immunoSEQ 96-well plate. Under the source paper's analysis protocol: The immunoSEQ output contained only junctional sequences without quality scores, so filtering could not match that applied to full-length reads. Sequences were annotated with PyIR, a Python wrapper for IgBLAST v1.9, using IMGT germline references to assign V/J genes and CDR3. Reads with weak V/J assignments (E-value above 1e-6), missing CDR3, stop codons, out-of-frame junctions, or ambiguous translated residues were removed. V3J clonotypes were defined as sequences sharing an identical inferred V gene, J gene, and CDR3 amino acid sequence. Percentage overlap between repertoires was calculated by dividing the number of shared unique clonotypes by the size of the smaller repertoire. Richness of each repertoire was evaluated using RTK rarefaction, the Chao1 estimator, and Recon v2.1 estimates of unobserved clonotypes. TCRdb re-hosts the immuneACCESS table, in-frame sequences only. Its copies lack some clones; in the studies checked, an unresolved V gene accounts for under half of them, and the cause for the rest is not known. D and trimming were read from the DNA, whereas the V and J calls and clone size are those reported in that table. Counted in this sample were about 480,000 clones; more than 65% of them appeared once. 13% of the sample rests with the top ten.

Spanning cysteine to phenylalanine, the CDR3 consists of 17 amino acids. Solely the CDR3 DNA is kept, with 51 bases framed from the first base. The germline V gene supplies CDR1 SGHRS and CDR2 YFSETQ. Trimming leaves V shorter by 0 bases and J shorter by 3 bases, with the junction holding 4 bases beyond the gene matches. This record comes from a study of shared clonotypes between healthy human individuals (dated by TCRdb to about 2020). At the level of the whole study: A few men and a couple of women, aged 18 to 49 years, made up the cohort. To estimate repertoire size and how much clonotype sharing occurs between individuals, the study deeply sequenced the blood TCR repertoires of about five healthy adults. Between about 0.94 and 8.9 billion PBMCs per donor were obtained by leukapheresis. Different laboratories and diverse techniques were used to prepare libraries and sequence TCR repertoires, to increase sequencing depth and limit assay-specific biases.

What the research found in general, with its limitations: Because the study included a small number of donors, the genetic and exposure-history diversity represented was limited. Pairwise subsampling led to the expectation that sequencing depth would affect the degree of clonotype sharing among donors. Only blood was sampled, and tissue TCR repertoires likely differ from those in blood.

The source of this sequence is a woman aged 40-49 years in good health. Some clones in this sample may be carry-over from other donors' samples. The receptor chain draws on TRBV5-1 and TRBJ2-7, with 15 bases aligning to TRBD2. Sequencing used PBMCs. At the DNA level, the sequence is TGCGCCAGCAGCTTGGGGACTAGCGGGAGGGCCCGCTACGAGCAGTACTTC. Translation gives CASSLGTSGRARYEQYF.